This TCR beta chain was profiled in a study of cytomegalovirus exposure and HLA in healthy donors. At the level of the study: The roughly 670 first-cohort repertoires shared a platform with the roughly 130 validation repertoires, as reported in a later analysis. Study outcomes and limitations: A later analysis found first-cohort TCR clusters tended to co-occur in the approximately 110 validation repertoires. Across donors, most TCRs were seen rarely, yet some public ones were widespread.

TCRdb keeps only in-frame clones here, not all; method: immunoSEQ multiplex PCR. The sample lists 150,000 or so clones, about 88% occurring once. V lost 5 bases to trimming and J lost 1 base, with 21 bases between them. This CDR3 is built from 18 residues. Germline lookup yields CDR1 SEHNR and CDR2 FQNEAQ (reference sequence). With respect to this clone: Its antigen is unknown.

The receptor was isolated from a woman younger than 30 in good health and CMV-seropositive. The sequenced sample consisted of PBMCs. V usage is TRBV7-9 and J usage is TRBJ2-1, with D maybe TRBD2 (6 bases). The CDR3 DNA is TGTGCCAGCAGCCCTACTTACCTCGGACTACAATCCTACAATGAGCAGTTCTTC. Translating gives CASSPTYLGLQSYNEQFF. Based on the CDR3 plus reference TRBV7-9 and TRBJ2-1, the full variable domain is DTGVSQNPRHKITKRGQNVTFRCDPISEHNRLYWYRQTLGQGPEFLTYFQNEAQLEKSRLLSDRFSAERPKGSFSTLEIQRTEQGDSAMYLCASSPTYLGLQSYNEQFFGPGTRLTVL.